This T cell receptor (beta chain) was obtained from a study of T cells after yellow fever vaccination. Study as a whole: Preparation of the low-cell-number fractions used SMART-Seq v4 Ultra Low Input. General observations from the study: High-abundance clonotypes from the bulk population could contaminate FACS-sorted repertoires. A large majority of primary-vaccination clones showed up again after the booster (about 96% CD4, about 90% CD8).

The germline gives CDR1 LGHNA, CDR2 YNFKEQ. Trimming removed 3 bases from V and 0 bases from J; junction bases left unmatched: 2. This CDR3 region has 16 residues. This clonotype came up a few times. Its antigen is as yet unknown. Synthesis of TCR cDNA relied on 5'RACE template switching, which attached a universal primer site and UMIs. TCRdb analysed the 5' RACE reads with MiXCR anew, one entry per CDR3 protein. The table includes 400,000 or so distinct CDR3 sequences, 6% to 8% detected once. Sequencing used PBMCs, obtained 5 days after the yellow fever booster vaccination. This TCR was recovered from a man in his thirties or forties who received the YFV17D yellow fever vaccine. The chain combines TRBV4-2 with TRBJ2-7; 13 bases match TRBD2. The CDR3 bases are TGTGCCAGCAGCCACCGGACTAGCGGGGGCTCCTACGAGCAGTACTTC. Its translation: CASSHRTSGGSYEQYF.